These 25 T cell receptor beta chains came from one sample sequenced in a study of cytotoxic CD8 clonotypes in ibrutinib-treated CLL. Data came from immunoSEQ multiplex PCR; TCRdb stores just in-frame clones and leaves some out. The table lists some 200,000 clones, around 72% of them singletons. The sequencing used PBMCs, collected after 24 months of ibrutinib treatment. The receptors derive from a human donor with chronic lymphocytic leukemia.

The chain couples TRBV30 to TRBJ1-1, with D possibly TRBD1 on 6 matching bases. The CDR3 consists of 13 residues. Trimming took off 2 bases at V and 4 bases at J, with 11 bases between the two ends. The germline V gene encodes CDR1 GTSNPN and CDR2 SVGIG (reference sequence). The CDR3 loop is CAWSIPGATEAFF. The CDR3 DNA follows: TGTGCCTGGAGTATACCAGGGGCCACTGAAGCTTTCTTT.

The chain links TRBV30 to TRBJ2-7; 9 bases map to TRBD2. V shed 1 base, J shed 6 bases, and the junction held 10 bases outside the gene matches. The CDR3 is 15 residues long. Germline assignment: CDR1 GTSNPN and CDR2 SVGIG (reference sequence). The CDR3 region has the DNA TGTGCCTGGAGTGACGGGTTAGCGGGAGTGATCGAGCAGTACTTC. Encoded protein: CAWSDGLAGVIEQYF.

CDR3 loop: CASSYQAWGTQYF. The DNA for the CDR3 is TGTGCCAGCAGCTACCAGGCCTGGGGGACCCAGTACTTC. The chain joins TRBV9 to TRBJ2-5, with D uncertain. Germline values: CDR1 SGDLS, CDR2 YYNGEE. V gave up 4 bases and J gave up 7 bases, with 14 bases separating them. The CDR3 sequence is 13 residues long.

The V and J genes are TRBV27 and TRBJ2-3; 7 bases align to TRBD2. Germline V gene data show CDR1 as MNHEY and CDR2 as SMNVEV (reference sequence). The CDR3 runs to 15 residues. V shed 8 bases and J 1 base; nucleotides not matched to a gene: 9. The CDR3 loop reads CASGLGAGGTDTQYF. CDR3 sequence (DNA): TGTGCCAGCGGCCTTGGTGCGGGAGGCACAGATACGCAGTATTTT.

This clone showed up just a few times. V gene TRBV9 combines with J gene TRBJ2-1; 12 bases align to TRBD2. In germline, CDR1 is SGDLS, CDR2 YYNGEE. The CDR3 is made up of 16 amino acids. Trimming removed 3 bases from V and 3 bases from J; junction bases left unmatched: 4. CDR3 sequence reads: CASSAELAGGYNEQFF. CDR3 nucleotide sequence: TGTGCCAGCAGCGCTGAACTAGCGGGAGGCTACAATGAGCAGTTCTTC.

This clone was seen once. The CDR3 sequence is CAWSTGRETQYF. CDR3 in DNA: TGTGCCTGGAGTACGGGAAGAGAGACCCAGTACTTC. This chain joins TRBV30 and TRBJ2-5; TRBD2 might be the D (5 bases). V was shortened by 2 bases and J by 4 bases, with 8 bases between the two germline ends. Germline assignment: CDR1 GTSNPN and CDR2 SVGIG (reference sequence). The CDR3 sequence is 12 residues long.

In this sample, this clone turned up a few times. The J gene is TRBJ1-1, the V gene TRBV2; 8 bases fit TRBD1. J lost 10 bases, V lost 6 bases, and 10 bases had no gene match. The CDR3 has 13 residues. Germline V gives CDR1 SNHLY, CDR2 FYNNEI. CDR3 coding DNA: TGTGCCAGCAGCTTGGGACAGGCCTGGGGAGCTTTCTTT. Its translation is CASSLGQAWGAFF.

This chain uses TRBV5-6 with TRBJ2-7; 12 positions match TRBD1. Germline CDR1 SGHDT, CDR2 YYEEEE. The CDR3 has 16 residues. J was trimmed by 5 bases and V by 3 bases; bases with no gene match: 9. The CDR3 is CASSSAGGQGAHEQYF. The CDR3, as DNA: TGTGCCAGCAGCTCTGCAGGGGGACAGGGGGCGCACGAGCAGTACTTC.

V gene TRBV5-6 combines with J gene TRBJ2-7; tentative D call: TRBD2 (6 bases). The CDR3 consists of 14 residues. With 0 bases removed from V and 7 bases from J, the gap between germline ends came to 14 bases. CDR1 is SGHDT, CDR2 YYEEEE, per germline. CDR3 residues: CASSLVGGAGEQYF. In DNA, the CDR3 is TGTGCCAGCAGCTTGGTCGGCGGGGCGGGGGAGCAGTACTTC. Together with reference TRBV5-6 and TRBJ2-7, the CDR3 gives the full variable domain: DAGVTQSPTHLIKTRGQQVTLRCSPKSGHDTVSWYQQALGQGPQFIFQYYEEEERQRGNFPDRFSGHQFPNYSSELNVNALLLGDSALYLCASSLVGGAGEQYFGPGTRLTVT.

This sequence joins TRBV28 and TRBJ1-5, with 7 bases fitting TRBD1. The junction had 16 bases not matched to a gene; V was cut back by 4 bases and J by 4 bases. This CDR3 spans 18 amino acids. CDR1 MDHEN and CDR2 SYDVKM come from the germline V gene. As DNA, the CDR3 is TGTGCCAGCAGTTCACTCGTAGGGGGCACCCTAGGGAATCAGCCCCAGCATTTT. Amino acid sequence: CASSSLVGGTLGNQPQHF.

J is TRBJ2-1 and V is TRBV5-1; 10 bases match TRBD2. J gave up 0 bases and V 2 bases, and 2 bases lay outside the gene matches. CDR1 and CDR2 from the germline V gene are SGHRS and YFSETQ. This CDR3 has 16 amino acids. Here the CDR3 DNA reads TGCGCCAGCAGCTTATCTAGCGGGAGCTCCTACAATGAGCAGTTCTTC. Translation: CASSLSSGSSYNEQFF.

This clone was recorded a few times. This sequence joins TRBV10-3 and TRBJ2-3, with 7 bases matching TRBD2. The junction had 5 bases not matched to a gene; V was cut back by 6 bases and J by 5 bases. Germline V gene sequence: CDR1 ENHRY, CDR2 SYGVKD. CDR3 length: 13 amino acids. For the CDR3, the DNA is TGTGCCATCAGACTAGCGTCGGGAGATACGCAGTATTTT. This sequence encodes CAIRLASGDTQYF.

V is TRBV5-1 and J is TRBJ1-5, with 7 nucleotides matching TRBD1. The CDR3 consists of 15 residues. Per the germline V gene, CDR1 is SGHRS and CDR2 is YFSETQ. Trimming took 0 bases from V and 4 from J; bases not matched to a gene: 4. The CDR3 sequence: CASSLEGQANQPQHF. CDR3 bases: TGCGCCAGCAGCTTGGAAGGACAGGCTAATCAGCCCCAGCATTTT.

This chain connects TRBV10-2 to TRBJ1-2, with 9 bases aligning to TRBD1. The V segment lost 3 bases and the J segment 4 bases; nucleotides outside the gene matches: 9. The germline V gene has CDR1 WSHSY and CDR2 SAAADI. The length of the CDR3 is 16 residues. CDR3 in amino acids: CASSDPGTGLGYGYTF. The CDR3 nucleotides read TGCGCCAGCAGTGACCCGGGGACAGGGTTAGGCTATGGCTACACCTTC.

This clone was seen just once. As DNA, the CDR3 is TGTGCCTGGAGTGGGTTCAGGGGGCGCGGAGGGAACACTGAAGCTTTCTTT. Protein sequence: CAWSGFRGRGGNTEAFF. J is TRBJ1-1 and V is TRBV30; 8 bases are a match to TRBD1. The germline gives CDR1 GTSNPN, CDR2 SVGIG (reference sequence). V gave up 1 base and J gave up 1 base; unmatched junction bases: 11. This CDR3 region has 17 residues.

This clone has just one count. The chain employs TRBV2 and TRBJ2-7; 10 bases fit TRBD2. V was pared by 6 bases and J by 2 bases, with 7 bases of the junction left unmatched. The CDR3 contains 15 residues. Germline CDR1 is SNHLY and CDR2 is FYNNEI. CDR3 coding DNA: TGTGCCAGCAGCTTAGCGGGAGGACCGCCCTACGAGCAGTACTTC. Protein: CASSLAGGPPYEQYF.

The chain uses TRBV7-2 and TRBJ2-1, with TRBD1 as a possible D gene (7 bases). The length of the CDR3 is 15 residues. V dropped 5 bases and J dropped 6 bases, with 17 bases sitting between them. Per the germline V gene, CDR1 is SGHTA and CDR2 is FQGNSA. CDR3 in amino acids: CASSPNRGGSNEQFF. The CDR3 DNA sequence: TGTGCCAGCAGCCCGAACAGGGGAGGATCCAATGAGCAGTTCTTC.

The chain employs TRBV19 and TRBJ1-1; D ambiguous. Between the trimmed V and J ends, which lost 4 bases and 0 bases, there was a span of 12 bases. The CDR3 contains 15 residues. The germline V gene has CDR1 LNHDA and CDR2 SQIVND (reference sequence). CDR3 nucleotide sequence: TGTGCCAGTAGTAGGACGTTTAACATGAACACTGAAGCTTTCTTT. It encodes CASSRTFNMNTEAFF.

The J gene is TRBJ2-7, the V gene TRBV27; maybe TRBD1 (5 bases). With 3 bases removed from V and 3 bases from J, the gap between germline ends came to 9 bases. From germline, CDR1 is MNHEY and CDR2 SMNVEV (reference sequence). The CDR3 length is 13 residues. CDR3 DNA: TGTGCCAGCAGTTTTACAGGAGACTACGAGCAGTACTTC. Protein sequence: CASSFTGDYEQYF.

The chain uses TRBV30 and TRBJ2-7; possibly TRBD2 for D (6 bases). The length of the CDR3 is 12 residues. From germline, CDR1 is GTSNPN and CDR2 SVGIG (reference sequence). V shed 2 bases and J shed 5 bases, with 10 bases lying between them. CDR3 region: CAWSSGDHEQYF. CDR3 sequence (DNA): TGTGCCTGGAGTTCGGGGGATCACGAGCAGTACTTC.

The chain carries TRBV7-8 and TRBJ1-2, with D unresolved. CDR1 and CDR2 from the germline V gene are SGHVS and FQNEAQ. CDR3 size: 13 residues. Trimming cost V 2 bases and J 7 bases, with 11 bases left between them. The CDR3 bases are TGTGCCAGCAGCTTACGTGCCAGAGGTGGCTACACCTTC. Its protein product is CASSLRARGGYTF. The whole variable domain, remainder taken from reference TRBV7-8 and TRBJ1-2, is GAGVSQSPRYKVAKRGQDVALRCDPISGHVSLFWYQQALGQGPEFLTYFQNEAQLDKSGLPSDRFFAERPEGSVSTLKIQRTQQEDSAVYLCASSLRARGGYTFGSGTRLTVV.

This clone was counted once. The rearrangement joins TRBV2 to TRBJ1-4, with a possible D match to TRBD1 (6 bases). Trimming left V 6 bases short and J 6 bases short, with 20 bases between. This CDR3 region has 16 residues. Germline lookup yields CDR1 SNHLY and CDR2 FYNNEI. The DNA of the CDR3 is TGTGCCAGCAGAGTAAACGAGGCCAGGGGTTATGAAAAACTGTTTTTT. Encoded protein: CASRVNEARGYEKLFF.

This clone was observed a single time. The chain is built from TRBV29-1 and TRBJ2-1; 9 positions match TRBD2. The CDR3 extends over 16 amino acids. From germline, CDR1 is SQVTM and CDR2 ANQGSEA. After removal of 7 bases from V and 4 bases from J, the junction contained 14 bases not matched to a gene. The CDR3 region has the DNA TGCAGCGCCCCACGTTCCGCTCTAGCGGGATACAATGAGCAGTTCTTC. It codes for CSAPRSALAGYNEQFF.

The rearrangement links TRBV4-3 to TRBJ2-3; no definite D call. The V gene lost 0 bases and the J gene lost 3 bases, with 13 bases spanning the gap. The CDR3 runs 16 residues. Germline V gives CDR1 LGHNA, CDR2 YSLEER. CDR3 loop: CASSQDRSQYTDTQYF. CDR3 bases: TGCGCCAGCAGCCAAGATCGGTCACAGTATACAGATACGCAGTATTTT.

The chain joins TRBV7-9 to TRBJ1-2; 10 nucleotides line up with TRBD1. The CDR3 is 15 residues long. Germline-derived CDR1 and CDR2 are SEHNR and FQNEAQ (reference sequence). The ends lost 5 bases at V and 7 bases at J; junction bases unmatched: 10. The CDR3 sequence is CASSPRDRGGGGYTF. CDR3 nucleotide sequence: TGTGCCAGCAGCCCTAGGGACAGGGGAGGCGGTGGCTACACCTTC.